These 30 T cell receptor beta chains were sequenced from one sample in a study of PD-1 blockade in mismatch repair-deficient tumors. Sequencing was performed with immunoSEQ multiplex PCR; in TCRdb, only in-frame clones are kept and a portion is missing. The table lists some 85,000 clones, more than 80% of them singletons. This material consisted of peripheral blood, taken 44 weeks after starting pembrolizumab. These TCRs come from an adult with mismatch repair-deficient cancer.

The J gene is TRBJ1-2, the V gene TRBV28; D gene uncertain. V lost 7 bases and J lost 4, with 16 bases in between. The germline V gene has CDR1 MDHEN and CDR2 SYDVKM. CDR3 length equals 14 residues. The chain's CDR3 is CASTGGGGFYGYTF. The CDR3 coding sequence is TGTGCCAGCACCGGAGGCGGCGGGTTCTATGGCTACACCTTC.

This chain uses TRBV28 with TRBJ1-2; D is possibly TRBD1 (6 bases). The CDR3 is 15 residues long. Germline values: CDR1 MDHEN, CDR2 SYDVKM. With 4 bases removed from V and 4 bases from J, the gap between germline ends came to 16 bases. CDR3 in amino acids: CASSSQGRYSYGYTF. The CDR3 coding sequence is TGTGCCAGCAGTTCGCAGGGGAGGTATAGCTATGGCTACACCTTC.

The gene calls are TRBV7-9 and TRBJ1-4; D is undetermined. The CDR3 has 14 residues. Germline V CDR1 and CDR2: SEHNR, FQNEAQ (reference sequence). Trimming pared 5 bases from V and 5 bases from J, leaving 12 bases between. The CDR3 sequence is CASSPSVGNEKLFF. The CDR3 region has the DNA TGTGCCAGCAGCCCTAGTGTGGGGAATGAAAAACTGTTTTTT.

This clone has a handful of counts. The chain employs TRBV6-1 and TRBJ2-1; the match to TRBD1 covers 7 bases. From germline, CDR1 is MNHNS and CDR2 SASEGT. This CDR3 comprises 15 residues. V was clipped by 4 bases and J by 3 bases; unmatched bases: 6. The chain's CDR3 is CASSVVGQNYNEQFF. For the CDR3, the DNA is TGTGCCAGCAGTGTGGTGGGACAGAACTACAATGAGCAGTTCTTC.

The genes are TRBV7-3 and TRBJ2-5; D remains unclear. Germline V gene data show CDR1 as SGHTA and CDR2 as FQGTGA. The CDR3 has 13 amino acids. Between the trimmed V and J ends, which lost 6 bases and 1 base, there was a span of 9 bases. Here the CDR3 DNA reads TGTGCCAGCAGTCTGTTCCCCCAAGAGACCCAGTACTTC. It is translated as CASSLFPQETQYF.

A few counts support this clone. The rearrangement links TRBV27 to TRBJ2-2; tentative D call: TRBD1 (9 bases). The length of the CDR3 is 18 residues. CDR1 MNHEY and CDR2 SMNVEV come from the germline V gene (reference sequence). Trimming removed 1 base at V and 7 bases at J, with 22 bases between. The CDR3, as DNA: TGTGCCAGCAGTTTATATTTTAGCGGGACAGGGAAGATCGGGGAGCTGTTTTTT. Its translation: CASSLYFSGTGKIGELFF.

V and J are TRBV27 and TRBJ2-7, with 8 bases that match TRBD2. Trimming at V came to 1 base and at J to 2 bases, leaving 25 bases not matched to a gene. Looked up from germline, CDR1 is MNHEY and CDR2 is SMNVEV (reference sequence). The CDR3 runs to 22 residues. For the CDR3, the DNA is TGTGCCAGCAGTTTATTGCCGGGAGGGCCATTTTTATCGTCGCCCCCGCCCTACGAGCAGTACTTC. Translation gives CASSLLPGGPFLSSPPPYEQYF.

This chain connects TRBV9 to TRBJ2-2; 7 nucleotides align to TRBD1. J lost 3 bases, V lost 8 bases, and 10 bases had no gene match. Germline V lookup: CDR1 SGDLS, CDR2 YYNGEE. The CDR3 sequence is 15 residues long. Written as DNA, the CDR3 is TGTGCCAGTAGGGGAAGGGGGCGCGACACCGGGGAGCTGTTTTTT. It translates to CASRGRGRDTGELFF.

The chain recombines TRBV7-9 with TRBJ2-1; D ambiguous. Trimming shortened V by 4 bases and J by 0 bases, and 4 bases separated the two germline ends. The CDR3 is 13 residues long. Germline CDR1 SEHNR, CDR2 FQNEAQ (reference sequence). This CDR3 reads CASSWNSYNEQFF. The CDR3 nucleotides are TGTGCCAGCAGCTGGAACTCCTACAATGAGCAGTTCTTC.

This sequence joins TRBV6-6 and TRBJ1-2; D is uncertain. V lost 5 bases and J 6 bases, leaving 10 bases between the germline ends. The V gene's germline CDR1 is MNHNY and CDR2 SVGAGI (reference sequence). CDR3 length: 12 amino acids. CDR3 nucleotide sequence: TGTGCCAGCAGTCCGACGGGCAATGGCTACACCTTC. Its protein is CASSPTGNGYTF.

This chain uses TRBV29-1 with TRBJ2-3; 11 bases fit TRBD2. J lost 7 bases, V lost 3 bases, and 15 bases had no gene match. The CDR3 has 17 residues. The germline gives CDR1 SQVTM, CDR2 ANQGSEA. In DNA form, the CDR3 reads TGCAGCGTTGATGTAGGGGCTGTAGCGGGAGGGGTTAATACGCAGTATTTT. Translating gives CSVDVGAVAGGVNTQYF.

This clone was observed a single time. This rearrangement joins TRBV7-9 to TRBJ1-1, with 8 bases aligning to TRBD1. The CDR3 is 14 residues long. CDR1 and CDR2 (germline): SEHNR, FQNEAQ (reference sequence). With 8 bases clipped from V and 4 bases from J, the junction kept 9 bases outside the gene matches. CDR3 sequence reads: CASLQGAKSTEAFF. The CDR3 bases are TGTGCCAGCCTCCAGGGGGCTAAATCCACTGAAGCTTTCTTT. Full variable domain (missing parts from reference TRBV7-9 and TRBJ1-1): DTGVSQNPRHKITKRGQNVTFRCDPISEHNRLYWYRQTLGQGPEFLTYFQNEAQLEKSRLLSDRFSAERPKGSFSTLEIQRTEQGDSAMYLCASLQGAKSTEAFFGQGTRLTVV.

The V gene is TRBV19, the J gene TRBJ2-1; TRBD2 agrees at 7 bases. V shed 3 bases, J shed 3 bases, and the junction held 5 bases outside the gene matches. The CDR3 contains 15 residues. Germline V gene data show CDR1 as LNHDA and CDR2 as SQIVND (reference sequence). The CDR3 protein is CASSITSGIYNEQFF. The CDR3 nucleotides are TGTGCCAGTAGTATCACCAGCGGGATCTACAATGAGCAGTTCTTC.

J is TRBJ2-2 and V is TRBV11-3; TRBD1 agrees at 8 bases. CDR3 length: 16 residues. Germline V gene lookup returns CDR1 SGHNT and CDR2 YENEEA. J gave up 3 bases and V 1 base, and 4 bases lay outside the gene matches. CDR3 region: CASSLGQGADTGELFF. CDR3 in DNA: TGTGCCAGCAGCTTAGGGCAGGGGGCGGACACCGGGGAGCTGTTTTTT.

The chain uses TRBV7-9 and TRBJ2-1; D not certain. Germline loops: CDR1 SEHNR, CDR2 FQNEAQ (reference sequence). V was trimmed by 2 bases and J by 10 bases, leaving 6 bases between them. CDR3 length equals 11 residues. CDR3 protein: CASSLRAEQFF. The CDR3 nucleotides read TGTGCCAGCAGCTTAAGAGCAGAGCAGTTCTTC.

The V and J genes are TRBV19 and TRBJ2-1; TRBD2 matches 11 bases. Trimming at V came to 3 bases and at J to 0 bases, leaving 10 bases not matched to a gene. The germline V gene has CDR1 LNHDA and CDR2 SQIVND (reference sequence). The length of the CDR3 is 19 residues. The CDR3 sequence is CASSILGLAVTSSYNEQFF. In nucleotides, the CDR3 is TGTGCCAGTAGTATCCTGGGACTAGCGGTAACGAGCTCCTACAATGAGCAGTTCTTC.

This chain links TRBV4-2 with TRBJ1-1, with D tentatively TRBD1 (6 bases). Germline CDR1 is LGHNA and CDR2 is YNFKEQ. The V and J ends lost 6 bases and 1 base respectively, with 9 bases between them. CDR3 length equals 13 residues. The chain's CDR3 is CASRRGQNTEAFF. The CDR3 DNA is TGTGCCAGCAGACGGGGACAGAACACTGAAGCTTTCTTT.

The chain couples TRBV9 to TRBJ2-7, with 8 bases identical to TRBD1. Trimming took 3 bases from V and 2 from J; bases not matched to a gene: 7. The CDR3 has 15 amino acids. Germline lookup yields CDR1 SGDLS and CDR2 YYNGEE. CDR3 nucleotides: TGTGCCAGCAGCGCACAGGGGGATACAGCCTACGAGCAGTACTTC. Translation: CASSAQGDTAYEQYF.

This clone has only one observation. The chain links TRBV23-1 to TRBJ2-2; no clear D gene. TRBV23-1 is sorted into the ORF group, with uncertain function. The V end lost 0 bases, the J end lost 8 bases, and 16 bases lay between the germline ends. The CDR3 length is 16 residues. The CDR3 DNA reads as TGCGCCAGCAGTCAATCCTGGACCGTCTTGTCTGGGGAGCTGTTTTTT. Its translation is CASSQSWTVLSGELFF.

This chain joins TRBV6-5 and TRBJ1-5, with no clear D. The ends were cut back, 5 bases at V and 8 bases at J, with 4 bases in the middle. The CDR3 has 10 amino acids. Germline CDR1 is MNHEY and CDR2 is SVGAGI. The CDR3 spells CASSPEPQHF. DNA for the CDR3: TGTGCCAGCAGTCCCGAGCCCCAGCATTTT.

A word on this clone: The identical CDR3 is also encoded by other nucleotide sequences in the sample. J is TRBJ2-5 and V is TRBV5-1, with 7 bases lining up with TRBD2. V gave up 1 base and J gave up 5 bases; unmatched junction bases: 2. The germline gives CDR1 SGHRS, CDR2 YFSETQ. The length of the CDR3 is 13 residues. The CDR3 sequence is CASSLTGGETQYF. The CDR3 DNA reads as TGCGCCAGCAGCTTGACGGGGGGTGAGACCCAGTACTTC.

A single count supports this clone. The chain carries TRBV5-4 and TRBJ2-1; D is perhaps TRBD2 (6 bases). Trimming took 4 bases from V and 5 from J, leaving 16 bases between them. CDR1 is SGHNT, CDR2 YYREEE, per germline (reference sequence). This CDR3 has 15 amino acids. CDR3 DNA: TGTGCCAGCAGCACCGGGGGAACTACTAACAATGAGCAGTTCTTC. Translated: CASSTGGTTNNEQFF.

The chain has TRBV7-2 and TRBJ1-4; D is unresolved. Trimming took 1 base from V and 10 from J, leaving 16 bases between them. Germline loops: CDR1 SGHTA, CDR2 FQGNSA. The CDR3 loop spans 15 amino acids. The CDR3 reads CASSLGEGASGKLFF. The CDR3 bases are TGTGCCAGCAGCTTAGGCGAGGGTGCGTCTGGAAAACTGTTTTTT.

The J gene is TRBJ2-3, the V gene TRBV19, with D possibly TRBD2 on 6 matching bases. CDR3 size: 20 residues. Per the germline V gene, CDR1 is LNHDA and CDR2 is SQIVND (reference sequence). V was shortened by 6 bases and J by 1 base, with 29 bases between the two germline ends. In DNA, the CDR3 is TGTGCCAGTAGCTACCATAGGGGCTCCTTCGGGCGGGACCGCACAGATACGCAGTATTTT. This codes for CASSYHRGSFGRDRTDTQYF.

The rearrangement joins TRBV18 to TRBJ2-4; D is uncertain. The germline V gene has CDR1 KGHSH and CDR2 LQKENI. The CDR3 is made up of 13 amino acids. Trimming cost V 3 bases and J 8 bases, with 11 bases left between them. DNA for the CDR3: TGTGCCAGCTCACCGCAAGGATCCGACATTCAGTACTTC. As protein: CASSPQGSDIQYF.

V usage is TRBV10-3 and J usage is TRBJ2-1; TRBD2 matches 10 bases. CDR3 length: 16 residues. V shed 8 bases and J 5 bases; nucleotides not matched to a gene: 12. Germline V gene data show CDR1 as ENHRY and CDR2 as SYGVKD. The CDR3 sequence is CAIRASGSSGNNEQFF. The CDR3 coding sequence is TGTGCCATCCGGGCTAGCGGGAGTTCGGGTAACAATGAGCAGTTCTTC.

The CDR3 DNA sequence: TGCGCCAGCAGCCAGGGCGGAGCGGGGGAGTACAATGAGCAGTTCTTC. Encoded protein: CASSQGGAGEYNEQFF. V is TRBV4-3 and J is TRBJ2-1, with 8 bases fitting TRBD2. V shed 3 bases and J 4 bases; nucleotides not matched to a gene: 8. The CDR3 extends over 16 amino acids. Germline V gives CDR1 LGHNA, CDR2 YSLEER.

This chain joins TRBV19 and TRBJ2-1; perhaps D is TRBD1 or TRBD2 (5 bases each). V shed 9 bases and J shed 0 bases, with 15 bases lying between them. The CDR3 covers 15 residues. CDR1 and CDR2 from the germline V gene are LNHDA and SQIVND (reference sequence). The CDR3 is CASRTGTTSYNEQFF. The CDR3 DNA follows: TGTGCCAGCCGAACCGGGACGACCTCCTACAATGAGCAGTTCTTC.

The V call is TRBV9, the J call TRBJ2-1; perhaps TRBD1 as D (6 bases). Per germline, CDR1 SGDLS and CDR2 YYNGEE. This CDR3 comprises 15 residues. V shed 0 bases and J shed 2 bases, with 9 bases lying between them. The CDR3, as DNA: TGTGCCAGCAGCGTAGCGGGACAACCCTACAATGAGCAGTTCTTC. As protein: CASSVAGQPYNEQFF.

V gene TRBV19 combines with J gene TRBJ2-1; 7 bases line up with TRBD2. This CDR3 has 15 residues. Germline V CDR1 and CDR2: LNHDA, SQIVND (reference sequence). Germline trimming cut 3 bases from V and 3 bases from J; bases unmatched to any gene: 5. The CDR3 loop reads CASSIRSGVYNEQFF. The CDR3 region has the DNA TGTGCCAGTAGTATTAGGAGCGGGGTCTACAATGAGCAGTTCTTC.